These 22 T cell receptor beta chains originate from one sample sequenced in a study of radiotherapy plus CTLA-4 blockade in lung cancer. Some clones are missing from TCRdb's copy, which holds only in-frame ones; the method was immunoSEQ multiplex PCR. The sample includes fewer than 150,000 clones, more than 65% seen only once; the top ten take approximately 5.5%. The sample was peripheral blood, taken from a patient treated with radiotherapy plus ipilimumab. The receptors were gathered from a human donor with non-small cell lung cancer who had a partial response to radiotherapy plus ipilimumab.

The chain employs TRBV5-4 and TRBJ2-7; the match to TRBD2 covers 7 bases. V trimming: 2 bases; J trimming: 7 bases; junction bases outside the gene matches: 6. CDR1 is SGHNT and CDR2 is YYREEE in the germline V gene (reference sequence). The length of the CDR3 is 13 residues. CDR3 loop: CASSFSPSGEQYV. The CDR3 coding sequence is TGTGCCAGCAGCTTCAGTCCTAGCGGAGAGCAGTACGTC.

The chain couples TRBV5-4 to TRBJ2-5; 11 nucleotides align to TRBD2. This CDR3 has 18 residues. The ends lost 4 bases at V and 5 bases at J; junction bases unmatched: 16. Per the germline V gene, CDR1 is SGHNT and CDR2 is YYREEE (reference sequence). CDR3 sequence reads: CASSPGTSGSLGGETQYF. Written as DNA, the CDR3 is TGTGCCAGCAGCCCCGGAACTAGCGGGAGCCTGGGTGGGGAGACCCAGTACTTC.

This sequence joins TRBV28 and TRBJ2-7; D gene ambiguous. Germline V gives CDR1 MDHEN, CDR2 SYDVKM. Between the trimmed V and J ends, which lost 6 bases and 3 bases, there was a span of 6 bases. This CDR3 contains 11 residues. CDR3 sequence (DNA): TGTGCCAGCAGCTCCCTCTACGAGCAGTACTTC. This sequence encodes CASSSLYEQYF.

This clone was seen a handful of times. V and J are TRBV29-1 and TRBJ1-1; D is uncertain. Germline lookup yields CDR1 SQVTM and CDR2 ANQGSEA. V was trimmed by 4 bases and J by 11 bases, leaving 17 bases between them. The CDR3 runs to 12 residues. The CDR3 here is CSVGEGPRGAFF. For the CDR3, the DNA is TGCAGCGTTGGGGAGGGCCCCAGAGGTGCTTTCTTT.

The rearrangement links TRBV5-4 to TRBJ2-3; 9 bases are a match to TRBD2. V gave up 0 bases and J gave up 8 bases; unmatched junction bases: 10. Germline CDR1 reads SGHNT; CDR2 reads YYREEE (reference sequence). CDR3 length equals 16 residues. The CDR3 region has the DNA TGTGCCAGCAGCTTGGGGCTAGCGGGACGGTCAGGTACGCAGTATTTT. Encoded protein: CASSLGLAGRSGTQYF.

This chain links TRBV7-8 with TRBJ1-2, with 11 bases matching TRBD1. Germline V gene data show CDR1 as SGHVS and CDR2 as FQNEAQ. The ends lost 1 base at V and 4 bases at J; junction bases unmatched: 2. The CDR3 spans 15 residues. Here the CDR3 reads CASSLGTGGAYGYTF. As DNA, the CDR3 is TGTGCCAGCAGCTTAGGGACAGGGGGCGCCTATGGCTACACCTTC.

This chain joins TRBV28 and TRBJ2-2; D perhaps matches TRBD1 (5 bases). Per the germline V gene, CDR1 is MDHEN and CDR2 is SYDVKM. This CDR3 spans 17 amino acids. The germline V and J ends were trimmed by 5 bases and 0 bases, with 16 bases remaining between them. The CDR3 here is CASSTRLLRANTGELFF. In nucleotides, the CDR3 is TGTGCCAGCAGTACCCGTTTACTCAGGGCGAACACCGGGGAGCTGTTTTTT.

V is TRBV30 and J is TRBJ2-7; D unclear. Per the germline V gene, CDR1 is GTSNPN and CDR2 is SVGIG (reference sequence). This CDR3 spans 13 amino acids. Trimming removed 5 bases at V and 0 bases at J, with 11 bases between. The DNA for the CDR3 is TGTGCCTGGGTAACAGAAAGCTCCTACGAGCAGTACTTC. Its translation: CAWVTESSYEQYF.

This chain links TRBV9 with TRBJ2-7; 8 bases are a match to TRBD1. Germline V gene lookup returns CDR1 SGDLS and CDR2 YYNGEE. J lost 6 bases, V lost 1 base, and 6 bases had no gene match. This CDR3 has 14 residues. The CDR3 reads CASSVSAGGGEQYF. The DNA of the CDR3 is TGTGCCAGCAGCGTATCAGCAGGGGGCGGCGAGCAGTACTTC.

This clone was detected only a few times. The chain has TRBV25-1 and TRBJ2-1; weak D call: TRBD1 (6 bases). Trimming removed 4 bases from V and 6 bases from J, with 22 bases in between. Germline assignment: CDR1 MGHDK and CDR2 SYGVNS. CDR3 size: 17 residues. Written as DNA, the CDR3 is TGTGCCAGCAGTGTTTCATATCAGGGGCATTTTCGCAATGAGCAGTTCTTC. This gives the protein CASSVSYQGHFRNEQFF.

The V call is TRBV6-6, the J call TRBJ1-1; tentative D call: TRBD1 (5 bases). Looked up from germline, CDR1 is MNHNY and CDR2 is SVGAGI (reference sequence). This CDR3 spans 15 amino acids. Trimming took 7 bases from V and 1 from J, leaving 16 bases between them. The CDR3 loop reads CASIDTAGGNTEAFF. In DNA form, the CDR3 reads TGTGCCAGCATCGATACGGCGGGGGGGAACACTGAAGCTTTCTTT.

This sequence joins TRBV5-1 and TRBJ2-4, with 9 bases fitting TRBD2. J was trimmed by 6 bases and V by 4 bases; bases with no gene match: 8. The CDR3 runs to 15 residues. Germline V gene data show CDR1 as SGHRS and CDR2 as YFSETQ. The CDR3 DNA follows: TGCGCCAGCAGCGGGACCGGGACTAGCAGAAACATTCAGTACTTC. Its translation is CASSGTGTSRNIQYF.

The rearrangement links TRBV28 to TRBJ2-5; TRBD2 aligns across 14 bases. Germline CDR1 reads MDHEN; CDR2 reads SYDVKM. The CDR3 runs 17 residues. The trim removed 5 bases at V and 5 bases at J, leaving 10 bases unmatched. The CDR3 loop is CASSPRLAGGPWETQYF. The CDR3 DNA reads TGTGCCAGCAGTCCACGACTAGCGGGAGGGCCGTGGGAGACCCAGTACTTC.

The V call is TRBV6-1, the J call TRBJ1-2, with a possible D match to TRBD1 (5 bases). Trimming shortened V by 0 bases and J by 8 bases, and 10 bases separated the two germline ends. Germline V lookup: CDR1 MNHNS, CDR2 SASEGT. The CDR3 runs to 13 residues. The CDR3 coding sequence is TGTGCCAGCAGTGAAGCCAGGGATAACGGCTACACCTTC. Translating gives CASSEARDNGYTF.

This chain joins TRBV6-5 and TRBJ2-3, with D maybe TRBD1 (5 bases). There are 12 residues in the CDR3. Germline assignment: CDR1 MNHEY and CDR2 SVGAGI. Deletions cut 6 bases from V and 10 bases from J, with 14 bases between. CDR3 nucleotides: TGTGCCAGCAGAAGCCCCACAGGAGCGCAGTATTTT. The encoded protein is CASRSPTGAQYF.

The chain recombines TRBV10-1 with TRBJ2-3; the D is unclear. The CDR3 is 13 residues long. The V and J ends lost 4 bases and 4 bases respectively, with 9 bases between them. The germline gives CDR1 WNHNN, CDR2 SYGVQD (reference sequence). This CDR3 reads CASSGKLADTQYF. DNA for the CDR3: TGCGCCAGCAGTGGAAAACTGGCAGATACGCAGTATTTT.

V gene TRBV7-9 combines with J gene TRBJ2-1; 11 nucleotides align to TRBD1. The V gene's germline CDR1 is SEHNR and CDR2 FQNEAQ (reference sequence). V shed 10 bases, J shed 6 bases, and the junction held 5 bases outside the gene matches. The CDR3 runs to 13 residues. The CDR3 DNA is TGTGCCACGGACAGGGGGCTGGGCAATGAGCAGTTCTTC. Translated: CATDRGLGNEQFF.

In DNA, the CDR3 is TGTGCCAGCAGTCAAGAGGACAGGGCCTATGGCTACACCTTC. Its protein product is CASSQEDRAYGYTF. This chain links TRBV9 with TRBJ1-2; 8 bases match TRBD1. Unmatched junction bases numbered 7, after V lost 5 bases and J lost 4 bases. Germline V CDR1 and CDR2: SGDLS, YYNGEE. The CDR3 contains 14 residues.

The CDR3 nucleotides are TGCGCCAGCAGCTTGGCCCCGCGGACTAGCGGGATACGTCAAGAGACCCAGTACTTC. Protein: CASSLAPRTSGIRQETQYF. The chain combines TRBV5-1 with TRBJ2-5; 12 nucleotides agree with TRBD2. From germline, CDR1 is SGHRS and CDR2 YFSETQ. J lost 2 bases, V lost 0 bases, and 11 bases had no gene match. There are 19 residues in the CDR3.

The chain employs TRBV18 and TRBJ1-4; a possible D gene is TRBD1 (5 bases). V lost 0 bases to trimming and J lost 4 bases, with 9 bases between them. This CDR3 comprises 15 residues. In germline, CDR1 is KGHSH, CDR2 LQKENI. The CDR3: CASSPPGLDNEKLFF. The CDR3 nucleotides are TGTGCCAGCTCACCACCGGGACTCGATAATGAAAAACTGTTTTTT.

The rearrangement links TRBV29-1 to TRBJ1-2; TRBD1 agrees at 9 bases. CDR3 length: 10 residues. Germline V gene data show CDR1 as SQVTM and CDR2 as ANQGSEA. Unmatched junction bases numbered 1, after V lost 6 bases and J lost 8 bases. The CDR3 protein is CSVDRGGYTF. The CDR3 nucleotides read TGCAGCGTGGACAGGGGAGGCTACACCTTC.

This chain joins TRBV4-3 and TRBJ2-3, with 10 bases identical to TRBD2. The CDR3 consists of 16 residues. Germline V gives CDR1 LGHNA, CDR2 YSLEER. V shed 4 bases and J 7 bases; nucleotides not matched to a gene: 11. CDR3 sequence reads: CASSPPGAGGPNTQYF. The CDR3 DNA reads TGCGCCAGCAGCCCCCCGGGAGCGGGAGGGCCGAATACGCAGTATTTT.